This T cell receptor (beta chain) derives from a study of cytomegalovirus exposure and HLA in healthy donors (dated by TCRdb to about 2017). Regarding the complete study: An earlier analysis of fewer than 750 of the donors reported 250 to 300 Gb of sequence data and 100 million to 120 million unique TCR beta sequences obtained from 180 million or so T cells. In a later analysis, previously published TCR beta repertoires from more than 500 donors were re-analyzed and high-resolution HLA genotyping was added so that TCR occurrence patterns could be studied. A later genetic analysis used genome-wide SNP genotypes for about 65% of the 666 donors, treating that subset as a discovery cohort. The T cell repertoires of about 700 subjects were profiled by immunosequencing and related to cytomegalovirus serostatus. Donor age, sex, ethnicity and CMV serostatus were compiled together with the repertoire data. Among the roughly 380 genotyped donors, 75% to 90% belonged to the genetic ancestry cluster associated with self-reported Caucasian donors. In the later analysis, no new phenotypic data were used to find candidate immune exposures; instead, reliance was placed on TCR beta sequences and their occurrence across donors. Roughly 300 gigabases of sequencing data and approximately 91 million unique TCR sequences made up an early release that covered under 750 HLA-typed donors. The number of typed donors differed by locus: roughly 629-640 for A, B, C, DRB1 and DQB1; some 540 for DQA1; approximately 600 for DPA1; and roughly 490 for DPB1. Because of strong linkage in the cohort, roughly five DR-DQ haplotypes were treated as single units for association and clustering. In addition to the first cohort of 650 to 750 subjects, a separate validation cohort of approximately 130 different subjects was used. An earlier analysis of fewer than 750 of the donors used high-throughput TCR beta sequencing to judge whether each TCR beta V gene segment behaved as functional or pseudogenic. The study aimed to test whether signatures of past pathogen exposure could be identified by cataloging public T cell receptors. HLA typing included class I and class II loci at four-digit resolution. Every repertoire in the discovery cohort had been generated on one and the same sequencing platform. Across approximately 400 genotyped donors of the cohort, an average of about 240,000 unique TCR beta nucleotide sequences per donor were sequenced, and 15% to 20% of those sequences were non-productive. To predict cytomegalovirus infection status, the study brought together high-throughput TCR immunosequencing, statistical association of individual TCRs with disease status, and machine learning. Here is what the overall study found, with its caveats: Most TCR sequences were seen in very few donors, while some public TCRs were found in many individuals. The classifier was reported to diagnose cytomegalovirus status with high specificity and sensitivity in both the original cohort and the validation cohort. In a later analysis, the rate of TCR association differed among HLA loci, with DRB1 alleles having the most associated TCRs and HLA-C alleles having the fewest. A cluster of highly shared sequence variants was judged likely to be a technical artifact of the sequencing pipeline. In a later analysis, HLA-associated TCR beta chains were found to be more clonally expanded and to have lower generation probabilities than equally common non-associated chains. The earlier analysis of approximately 540 of the donors excluded fewer than 20 rarely observed V segments, including chromosome 9 orphons, because counts were too low. A few of the identified cytomegalovirus-associated TCR beta chains were confirmed in vitro to be specific for cytomegalovirus antigens. A further reported finding was that TCR beta sequences accurately predicted the HLA-A and HLA-B alleles for most subjects in the first cohort. The study listed 150 to 200 TCR beta chains as associated with cytomegalovirus. CMV serostatus was the only immune exposure information available for the cohort. Presence/absence analyses assumed roughly uniform sequencing depth across donors, an assumption that may not hold. When HLA alleles, especially DR and DQ, strongly co-occurred, TCR associations were difficult to assign to individual alleles. A later analysis reported that several top co-occurrence clusters appeared linked to parvovirus B19, influenza, CMV and Epstein-Barr virus. V-gene and J-gene trimming of TCR beta chains was associated with a missense DCLRE1C variant in a later genetic analysis, and the association was replicated in an independent cohort. In a later analysis, 15,000 to 20,000 TCR beta sequences were associated with specific HLA alleles at a false discovery rate of 0.05. In a later genetic analysis, fewer N-insertions in productive TCRs were reported among donors in an Asian-associated ancestry cluster than the roughly 640-donor mean. According to the authors, the approach could potentially be generalized to other disease states and immunological phenotypes. In an earlier analysis of some 540 of the donors, most TCR beta V segments appeared in productive rearrangements about 90% or about 30% of the time, broadly matching IMGT annotations. Correlated functional status among segregating V segments might reflect linkage disequilibrium, but an unknown experimental factor could not be ruled out. HLA typing was unavailable for some donors at each locus, so association tests used only the typed subset. According to a later analysis, most CMV-associated TCR beta chains appeared to be HLA-restricted, and the HLA associations seemed to be driven largely by CMV exposure. The 87-base-pair reads could not distinguish some IMGT-functional V segments, including TRBV6-2 and TRBV6-3, so those segments were excluded. The cohort was sequenced for TCR beta chains only, and without alpha or paired-chain data the features that could be detected were limited.

Libraries came from the immunoSEQ multiplex PCR assay. For the multiplex PCR, a mixture combining 60 forward primers for TCR Vbeta segments and 13 reverse primers for TCR Jbeta segments was used. The CDR3 region of rearranged TCR beta genes was amplified from genomic DNA by a multiplex PCR assay. On the Illumina HiSeq System, the amplified TCR beta libraries were sequenced as 87-base-pair reads. The source study handled its data this way. A later analysis counted around 72 million unique TCR beta chains across the 690 or so repertoires, and roughly 11 million of these chains were shared by at least two donors. To remove PCR and sequencing errors, raw reads were error-corrected and collapsed into unique sequences using a nearest-neighbor algorithm that merged closely related sequences. To assign V, D and J gene segments, CDR3 sequences were aligned to IMGT reference sequences. For a sequence to be retained, a match of at least six nucleotides to both a V gene segment and a J gene segment was required. A rearrangement was called productive if the CDR3 had no stop codons and remained in frame with V and J, and every other rearrangement was called non-productive. CDR3 was defined according to IMGT convention as the region running from the second conserved V-encoded cysteine to the conserved J-encoded phenylalanine. The earlier analysis of about 500 of the donors excluded sequences that lacked an unambiguous match to a single V gene segment. An earlier analysis of fewer than 750 of the donors called V segments functional above 56.7% productive rearrangements and segregating when the between-donor standard deviation exceeded 5%. A statistical classification framework was developed to diagnose cytomegalovirus status using the catalog of TCR beta chain sequences. A later analysis assigned V and J genes by comparing TCR nucleotide sequences with IMGT/GENE-DB human TR gene sequences. A later analysis assigned CDR3 sequences and most-parsimonious VDJ recombination scenarios with the TCRdist pipeline. A later analysis defined each TCR beta chain by its CDR3 amino acid sequence plus V-gene family, and excluded reads lacking a unique V-gene family. As a way to deal with suspected cross-contamination and a sequencing artifact, a later analysis dropped 592 nucleotide sequences that were highly shared and had low generation probability. In a later analysis, a clonal expansion index was calculated for each public chain from normalized within-repertoire ranks of inferred template counts. Generation probabilities in a later analysis came from a VDJ recombination model fitted to out-of-frame rearrangements, and those results were checked against IGoR. In a later analysis, TCR-TCR, TCR-HLA and TCR-CMV co-occurrence was scored with hypergeometric tests, and a repertoire-size bias correction was applied to TCR pairs. To estimate false discovery rates, a later analysis permuted the HLA or CMV assignments 20 times. In a later analysis, co-occurring TCRs were grouped with DBSCAN, and TCRdist sequence similarity was added when clustering was performed within HLA-allele-positive subsets. Co-occurrence clustering excluded repertoires with fewer than 30,000 or more than 120,000 public chains, plus five with anomalous nucleotide sharing. TCRdb's version of the immuneACCESS table is confined to in-frame rearrangements and falls short of the full clone set. An unresolved V gene accounts for under half of the shortfall where checked; the remainder is of unknown origin. V, J and clone size derive from that table, while D and trimming were established from the DNA sequence. The table for this sample shows 45,000 to 60,000 clones. In total, the top ten clones hold roughly a sixth of the sample.

To note about this clone: The antigen it binds to is not known.

Per the germline V gene, MNHEY is the CDR1 and SVGAGI is the CDR2. Including the terminal cysteine and phenylalanine, the CDR3 comprises 15 residues. The read is trimmed to its CDR3 DNA, 45 bases read in frame from base 1. V is clipped by 7 bases and J by 4 bases, and the sequence between their germline boundaries is 14 bases long. The cohort comprised some 700 healthy bone marrow donors. At the time of sampling, every cohort member was nominally healthy, though immune exposures that went unrecorded were likely present. The donor tested CMV seronegative and was one of the 352 seronegative cohort members. A peripheral blood sample was provided by each donor, and peripheral blood mononuclear cells were used for TCR beta sequencing. Genomic DNA was extracted from the blood cell samples with the Qiagen DNeasy Blood Extraction Kit.

The receptor chain draws on TRBV6-5 and TRBJ2-6, with the D segment identity uncertain. Material: PBMCs. The receptor comes from a male donor in good health and CMV-seronegative. The nucleotide sequence reads TGTGCCAGCAACGCCGGGTCTTCCGGGGCCAACGTCCTGACTTTC. The translation is CASNAGSSGANVLTF.